The rows below give T cell receptor beta chains drawn from one sample of a study of T cells in localized non-small cell lung cancer. Profiling relied on immunoSEQ multiplex PCR, and the TCRdb table lists in-frame clones only, not all of them. This table holds 7,500 to 8,500 clones, roughly three fifths found once. Sequences were derived from lymph node tissue, sampled before any cancer treatment. The receptors shown here come from a male donor at least 60 years old with stage I squamous cell lung carcinoma. The CDR3 runs from the conserved cysteine through the conserved F or W.

TRBJ2-1,TRBV6-8,CASSGTSGGDEQFF
TRBJ2-1,TRBV25-1,CASSEWDGSSYNEQFF
TRBJ2-1,TRBV14,CASSSWDWLSGEQFF
TRBJ1-4,TRBV29-1,CSVVERGNEKLFF
TRBJ1-4,TRBV18,CASSPEGREVLRNEKLFF
TRBJ2-1,TRBV6-8,CASSYDRGPYNEQFF
TRBJ2-4,TRBV11-3,CASSAGDSKNIQYF
TRBJ2-1,TRBV28,CASSLYDRDNEQFF
TRBJ1-4,TRBV15,CATSRDFGQGGEKLFF
TRBJ2-1,TRBV11-3,CASPAPTGYNEQFF
TRBJ2-2,TRBV18,CASSPAREAAGELFF
TRBJ2-5,TRBV30,CAWSGPGKETQYF
TRBJ2-5,TRBV18,CASSPQYQETQYF
TRBJ2-7,TRBV18,CTSSKDRSAYEQYF
TRBJ2-5,TRBV29-1,CSVVLAGAKETQYF
TRBJ1-3,TRBV29-1,CSVEQGGGNTIYF
TRBJ1-2,TRBV14,CASSQDVGGGYTF
TRBJ2-2,TRBV6-8,CASSDQGDTGELFF
TRBJ2-1,TRBV19,CASGVRVAYNEQFF
TRBJ1-1,TRBV11-3,CASSLSPGNTEAFF